This T cell receptor beta chain stems from a study of OX40 agonist ivuxolimab in advanced cancers. Across the study: A male proportion of 82.7% was recorded, with mean age approximately 64 years and range about 20 to 85. Points from the study as a whole: Both blood CD4+ and CD8+ T cells showed clonal growth by week 6 at 0.1 to 3.0 mg/kg.

Data came from immunoSEQ multiplex PCR; TCRdb stores just in-frame clones and leaves some out. The data hold about 70,000 clones, with approximately 85% observed a single time. Germline CDR1 and CDR2: LNHDA and SQIVND (reference sequence). V was clipped by 2 bases and J by 7 bases; unmatched bases: 5. CDR3 length: 14 amino acids. Anyone with autoimmune disease history or systemic immunosuppression was excluded. This clone was seen a single time. Its matching antigen is unknown. Different DNA sequences within this sample yield the same CDR3. This TCR was sampled from an adult with an advanced solid tumor such as melanoma, head and neck, liver or kidney cancer. The genes are TRBV19 and TRBJ1-5; 7 positions agree with TRBD1. The input for sequencing was CD4+ or CD8+ T cells sorted from blood, taken in a trial of the OX40 agonist ivuxolimab. The CDR3 is CASSITGVGQPQHF. The CDR3, as DNA: TGTGCCAGTAGTATAACAGGGGTAGGGCAGCCCCAGCATTTT.